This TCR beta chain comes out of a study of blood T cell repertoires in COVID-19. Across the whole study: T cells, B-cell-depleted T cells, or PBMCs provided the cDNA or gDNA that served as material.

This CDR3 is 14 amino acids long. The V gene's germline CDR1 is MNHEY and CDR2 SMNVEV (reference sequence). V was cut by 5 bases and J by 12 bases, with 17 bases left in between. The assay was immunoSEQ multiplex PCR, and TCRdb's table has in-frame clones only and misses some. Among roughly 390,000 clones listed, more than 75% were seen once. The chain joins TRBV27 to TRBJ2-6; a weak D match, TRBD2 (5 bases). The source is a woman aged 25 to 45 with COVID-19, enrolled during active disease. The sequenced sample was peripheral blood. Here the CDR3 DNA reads TGTGCCAGCAGTCTTGGACTCGCCGCTGGCGTCCTGACTTTC. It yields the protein CASSLGLAAGVLTF.